This T cell receptor beta chain was identified during a study of chemoradiotherapy in HPV16-positive cancers. General observations from the study: Candidate HPV-specific clones and E7-related TCR motifs grew in tumor during treatment.

Using immunoSEQ multiplex PCR, the repertoire was profiled, and TCRdb retains in-frame clones only, with some absent. The sample includes 8,000 or so clones, about 79% seen only once; the top ten take approximately 3%. The CDR3 is 15 residues long. J lost 5 bases, V lost 10 bases, and 14 bases had no gene match. Germline CDR1 SGHAT, CDR2 FQNNGV. Points on this clone: What it binds is unknown.

Source: blood, taken from a patient who underwent chemoradiotherapy. This sequence was found in a human donor with HPV-associated anogenital cancer. V and J are TRBV11-2 and TRBJ2-3, with 8 bases aligning to TRBD2. The DNA for the CDR3 is TGTGCCAACACCCCTCGGGGGGGCGGGGAAGATACGCAGTATTTT. This gives the protein CANTPRGGGEDTQYF. Filled out from reference TRBV11-2 and TRBJ2-3, the complete variable domain reads EAGVAQSPRYKIIEKRQSVAFWCNPISGHATLYWYQQILGQGPKLLIQFQNNGVVDDSQLPKDRFSAERLKGVDSTLKIQPAKLEDSAVYLCANTPRGGGEDTQYFGPGTRLTVL.